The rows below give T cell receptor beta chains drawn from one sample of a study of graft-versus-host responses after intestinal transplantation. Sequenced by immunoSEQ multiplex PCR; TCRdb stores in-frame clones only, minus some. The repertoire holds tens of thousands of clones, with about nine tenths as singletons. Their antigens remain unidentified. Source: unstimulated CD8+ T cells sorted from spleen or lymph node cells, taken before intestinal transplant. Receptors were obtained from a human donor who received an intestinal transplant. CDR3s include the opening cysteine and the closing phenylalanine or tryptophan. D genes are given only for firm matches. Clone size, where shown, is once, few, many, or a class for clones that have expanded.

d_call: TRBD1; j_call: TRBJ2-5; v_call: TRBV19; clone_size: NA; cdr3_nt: TGTGCCAGTAGTATTAGGACAGGGTACGAGACCCAGTACTTC; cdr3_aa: CASSIRTGYETQYF
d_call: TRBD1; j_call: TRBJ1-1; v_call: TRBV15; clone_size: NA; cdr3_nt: TGTGCCACCAGCAGAACCTTCACAGGGGAGAACACTGAAGCTTTCTTT; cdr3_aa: CATSRTFTGENTEAFF
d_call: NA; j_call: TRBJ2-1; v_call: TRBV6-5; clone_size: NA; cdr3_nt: TGTGCCAGCAGCCGGGGGTTGGGGGGCAATGAGCAGTTCTTC; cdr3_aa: CASSRGLGGNEQFF
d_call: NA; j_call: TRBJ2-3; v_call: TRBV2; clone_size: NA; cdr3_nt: TGTGCCAGCAGAGGGGAAAACACAGATACGCAGTATTTT; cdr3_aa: CASRGENTDTQYF
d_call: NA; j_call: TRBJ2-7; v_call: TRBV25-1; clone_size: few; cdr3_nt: TGTGCCAGCAGTGAATGGGCAGCCTACGAGCAGTACTTC; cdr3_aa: CASSEWAAYEQYF
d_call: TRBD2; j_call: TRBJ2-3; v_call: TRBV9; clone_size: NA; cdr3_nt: TGTGCCAGCAGCTACCGGGGGGAGGTAGATACGCAGTATTTT; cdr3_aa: CASSYRGEVDTQYF
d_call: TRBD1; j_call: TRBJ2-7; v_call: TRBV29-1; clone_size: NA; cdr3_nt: TGCAGCGTTCACTTGGGACAGGGGGATAACGAGCAGTACTTC; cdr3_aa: CSVHLGQGDNEQYF
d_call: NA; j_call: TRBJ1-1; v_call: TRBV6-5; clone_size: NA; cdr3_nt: TGTGCCAGCAGTTACTCGAGGCATTACACTGAAGCTTTCTTT; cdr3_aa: CASSYSRHYTEAFF
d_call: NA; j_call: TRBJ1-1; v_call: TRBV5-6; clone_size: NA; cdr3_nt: TGTGCCAGCAGCTTAGGGGTTCACGAAGCTTTCTTT; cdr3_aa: CASSLGVHEAFF
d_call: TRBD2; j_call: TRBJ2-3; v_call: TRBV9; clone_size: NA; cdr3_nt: TGTGCCAGCAAAGCGGGGGGGACAGATACGCAGTATTTT; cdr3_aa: CASKAGGTDTQYF
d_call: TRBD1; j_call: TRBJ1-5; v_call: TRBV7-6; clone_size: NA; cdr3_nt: TGTGCCAGCAGCTCAGGGGGCAACCAGCCCCAGCATTTT; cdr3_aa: CASSSGGNQPQHF
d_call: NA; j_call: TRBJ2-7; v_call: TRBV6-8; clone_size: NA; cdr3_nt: TGTGCCAGCAGTCCCGGACAGTCGGGGTTTTACGAGCAGTACTTC; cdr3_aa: CASSPGQSGFYEQYF
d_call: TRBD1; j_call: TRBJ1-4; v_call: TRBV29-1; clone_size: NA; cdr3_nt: TGCAGCGTTATGACAGGGGAAAATGAAAAACTGTTTTTT; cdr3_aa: CSVMTGENEKLFF
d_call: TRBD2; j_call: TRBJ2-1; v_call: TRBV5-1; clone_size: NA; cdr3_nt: TGCGCCAGCAACCTAAATAGCGGGGGGTGGGGTGAGCAGTTCTTC; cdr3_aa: CASNLNSGGWGEQFF
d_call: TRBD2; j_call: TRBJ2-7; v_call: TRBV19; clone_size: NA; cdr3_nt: TGTGCCAGTAGTCCCGGGGGAGGGCCCACCTACGAGCAGTACTTC; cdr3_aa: CASSPGGGPTYEQYF
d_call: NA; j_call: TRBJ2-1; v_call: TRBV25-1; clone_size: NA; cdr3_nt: TGTGCCAGCAGTGCAGGGGCTAACAATGAGCAGTTCTTC; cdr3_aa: CASSAGANNEQFF
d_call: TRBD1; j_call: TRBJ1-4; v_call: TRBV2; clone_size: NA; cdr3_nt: TGTGCCAGCAGTGATTCAGACAGGGAGGCAAATGAAAAACTGTTTTTT; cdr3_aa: CASSDSDREANEKLFF
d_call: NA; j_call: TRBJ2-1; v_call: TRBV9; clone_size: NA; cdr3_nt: TGTGCCAGCAGCGTAGCGAATGAGCAGTTCTTC; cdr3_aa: CASSVANEQFF
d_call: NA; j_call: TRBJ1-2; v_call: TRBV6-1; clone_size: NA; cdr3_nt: TGTGCCAGCATGGGGGGTGGGCGGGATGGCTACACCTTC; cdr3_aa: CASMGGGRDGYTF
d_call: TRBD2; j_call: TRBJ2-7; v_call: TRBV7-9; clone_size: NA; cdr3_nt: TGTGCCAGCAGCTCCGGACTAGCCTACGAGCAGTACTTC; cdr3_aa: CASSSGLAYEQYF
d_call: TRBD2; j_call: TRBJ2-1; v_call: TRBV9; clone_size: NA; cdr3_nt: TGTGCCAGCAGCGTAGGGGGGGGTGGTGGTAATGAGCAGTTCTTC; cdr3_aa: CASSVGGGGGNEQFF
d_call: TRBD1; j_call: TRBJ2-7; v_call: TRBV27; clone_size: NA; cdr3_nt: TGTGCCAGCAGTTTGGGACAGGGTGGTGCCTACGAGCAGTACTTC; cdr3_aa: CASSLGQGGAYEQYF
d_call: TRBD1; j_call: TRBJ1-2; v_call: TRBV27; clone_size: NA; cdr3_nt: TGTGCCAGCAGTTTAGGGCAGGGGGCGGTTGGCTACACCTTC; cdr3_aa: CASSLGQGAVGYTF
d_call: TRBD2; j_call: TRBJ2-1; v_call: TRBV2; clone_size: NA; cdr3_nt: TGTGCCAGCAGTGACCAGCAATCGGGGGGGATTTACAATGAGCAGTTCTTC; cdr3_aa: CASSDQQSGGIYNEQFF
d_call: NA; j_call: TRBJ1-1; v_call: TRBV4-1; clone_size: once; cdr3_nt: TGCGCCAGCAGCCAAGTTGCCCTGGCGAACACTGAAGCTTTCTTT; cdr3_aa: CASSQVALANTEAFF
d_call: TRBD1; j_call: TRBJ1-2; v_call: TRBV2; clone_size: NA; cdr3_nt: TGTGCCAGCAGTGACAGAGGGGGCGGATATGGCTACACCTTC; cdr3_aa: CASSDRGGGYGYTF
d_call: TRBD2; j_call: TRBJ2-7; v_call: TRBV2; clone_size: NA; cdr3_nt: TGTGCCAGCAGTGATGTAGGGAGGGAGAACTACGAGCAGTACTTC; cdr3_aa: CASSDVGRENYEQYF
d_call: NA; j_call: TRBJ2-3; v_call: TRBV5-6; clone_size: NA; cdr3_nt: TGTGCCAGCAGCTTGGCAGGGAGGAAGGATACGCAGTATTTT; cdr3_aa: CASSLAGRKDTQYF
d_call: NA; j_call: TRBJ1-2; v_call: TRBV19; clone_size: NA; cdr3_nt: TGTGCCAGTAGCCCCGGAGGGGGCTACACCTTC; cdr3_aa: CASSPGGGYTF
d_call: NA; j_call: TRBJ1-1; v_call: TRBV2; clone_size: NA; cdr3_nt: TGTGCCAGCAGTGAGGTCGGTTTGAGCACTGAAGCTTTCTTT; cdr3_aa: CASSEVGLSTEAFF
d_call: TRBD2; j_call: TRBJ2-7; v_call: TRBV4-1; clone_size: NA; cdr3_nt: TGCGCCAGCGGGACTACCTGGTACGAGCAGTACTTC; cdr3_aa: CASGTTWYEQYF
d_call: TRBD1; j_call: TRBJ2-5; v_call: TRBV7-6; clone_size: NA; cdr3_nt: TGTGCCAGCAGCCTACCCCCACCCGGGACAGCACAAGAGACCCAGTACTTC; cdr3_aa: CASSLPPPGTAQETQYF
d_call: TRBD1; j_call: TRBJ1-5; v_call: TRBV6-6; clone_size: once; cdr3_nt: TGTGCCAGCAGCCCAGGACAGGGGAGACAGCCCCAGCATTTT; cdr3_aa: CASSPGQGRQPQHF
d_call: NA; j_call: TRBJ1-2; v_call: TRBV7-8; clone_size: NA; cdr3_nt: TGTGCCAGCAGCTTAGAGGACAGCAACTACTATGGCTACACCTTC; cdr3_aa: CASSLEDSNYYGYTF
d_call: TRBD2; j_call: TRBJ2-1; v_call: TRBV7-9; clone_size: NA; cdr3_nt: TGTGCCAGCAGCGTACCGGGACTAGGGGTCAATGAGCAGTTCTTC; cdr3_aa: CASSVPGLGVNEQFF
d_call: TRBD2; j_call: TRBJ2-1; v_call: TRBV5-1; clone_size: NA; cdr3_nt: TGCGCCAGCAGCCCATTGCGGGGGAACAATGAGCAGTTCTTC; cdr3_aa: CASSPLRGNNEQFF
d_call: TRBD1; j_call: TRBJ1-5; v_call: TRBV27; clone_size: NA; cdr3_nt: TGTGCCAGCAGCCCAGGGACAGGCGTTAATCAGCCCCAGCATTTT; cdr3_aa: CASSPGTGVNQPQHF
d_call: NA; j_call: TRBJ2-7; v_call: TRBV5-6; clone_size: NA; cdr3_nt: TGTGCCAGCAGCTTTCGGGGATCCTACGAGCAGTACTTC; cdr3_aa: CASSFRGSYEQYF
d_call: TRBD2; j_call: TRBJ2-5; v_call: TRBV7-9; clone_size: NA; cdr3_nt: TGTGCCACCGATCCGGGGGGAACGGGGACCCAGTACTTC; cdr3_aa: CATDPGGTGTQYF
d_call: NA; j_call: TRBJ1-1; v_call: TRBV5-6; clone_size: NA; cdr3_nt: TGTGCCAGCAGCGGACTAGCCGCCACTGAAGCTTTCTTT; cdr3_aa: CASSGLAATEAFF
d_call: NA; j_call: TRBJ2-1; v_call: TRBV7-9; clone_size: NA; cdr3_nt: TGTGCCAGCAGCCACCGGACAGAAACAATGAAGCAGTTCTTC; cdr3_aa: CASSHRTETMKQFF
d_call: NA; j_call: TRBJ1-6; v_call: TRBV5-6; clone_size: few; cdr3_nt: TGTGCCAGCAGCGCGTATAATTCACCCCTCCACTTT; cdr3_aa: CASSAYNSPLHF
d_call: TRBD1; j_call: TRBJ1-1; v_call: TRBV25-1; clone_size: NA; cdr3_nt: TGTGCCAGCGGCGAAAGGACAGGTGAAGCTTTCTTT; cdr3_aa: CASGERTGEAFF
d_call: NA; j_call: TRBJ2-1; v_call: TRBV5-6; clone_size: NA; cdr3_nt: TGTGCCAGCAGCTTGGTACTTGGCGGGGATGAGCAGTTCTTC; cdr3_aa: CASSLVLGGDEQFF
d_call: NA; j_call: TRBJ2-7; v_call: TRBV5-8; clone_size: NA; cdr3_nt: TGTGCCAGCAGCTTGGTTCAGAACGTCTACGAGCAGTACTTC; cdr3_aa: CASSLVQNVYEQYF
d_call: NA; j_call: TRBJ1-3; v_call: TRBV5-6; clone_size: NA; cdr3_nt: TGTGCCAGCAGCTTGTTCCCAGGGGCTATCTCTGGAAACACCATATATTTT; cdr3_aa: CASSLFPGAISGNTIYF
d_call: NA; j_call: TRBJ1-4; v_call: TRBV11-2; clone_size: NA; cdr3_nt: TGTGCCAGCAGCTTGGGCGGGGGCGGTGAAAAACTGTTTTTT; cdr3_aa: CASSLGGGGEKLFF
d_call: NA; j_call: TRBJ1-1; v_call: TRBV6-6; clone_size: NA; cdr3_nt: TGTGCCAGCACCTTGAGTCTCCTGAGCGGTGAAGCTTTCTTT; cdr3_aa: CASTLSLLSGEAFF
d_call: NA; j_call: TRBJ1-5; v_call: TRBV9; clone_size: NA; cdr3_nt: TGTGCCAGCAGCGTGGCTGATAGCAATCAGCCCCAGCATTTT; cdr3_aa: CASSVADSNQPQHF
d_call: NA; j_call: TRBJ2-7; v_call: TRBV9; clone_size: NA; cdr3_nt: TGTGCCAGCAGCGGGACACAGGGAAATGAGCAGTACTTC; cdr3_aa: CASSGTQGNEQYF
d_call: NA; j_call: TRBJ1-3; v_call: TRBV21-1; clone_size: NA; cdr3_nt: TGTGCCAGCAGCAAACTGGGCAGCCGCTTCTCTGGAAACACCATATATTTT; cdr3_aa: CASSKLGSRFSGNTIYF